The 21 T cell receptor beta chains listed next were all sequenced from one sample in a study of blood T cell repertoires in COVID-19. This table comes from immunoSEQ multiplex PCR, and its TCRdb copy is limited to in-frame clones, with some not included. The sample contains around 300,000 clones, roughly nine tenths of which appear only once. Sequencing was performed on PBMCs or T cells enriched from blood (not recorded which). These receptors were collected from a woman in her thirties or forties who had recovered from COVID-19.

The chain uses TRBV4-1 and TRBJ2-6, with D perhaps matching TRBD2 (6 bases). Germline V gene lookup returns CDR1 MGHRA and CDR2 YSYEKL. The CDR3 has 15 amino acids. The V end lost 6 bases, the J end lost 2 bases, and 11 bases lay between the germline ends. CDR3 sequence (DNA): TGCGCCAGCAGTCCCCCGGGGGCTGGGGCCAACGTCCTGACTTTC. Its translation is CASSPPGAGANVLTF.

V is TRBV18 and J is TRBJ1-6; TRBD1 is a possible D gene (6 bases). V shed 3 bases and J shed 0 bases, with 9 bases lying between them. Germline assignment: CDR1 KGHSH and CDR2 LQKENI. The CDR3 is 16 amino acids. The chain's CDR3 is CASSPTDSSYNSPLHF. The CDR3 region has the DNA TGTGCCAGCTCACCGACGGACAGCTCCTATAATTCACCCCTCCACTTT.

V gene TRBV6-5 combines with J gene TRBJ1-6; D is unclear. Trimming stripped 2 bases from V and 5 bases from J, with 10 bases between. This CDR3 is 15 amino acids long. Per the germline V gene, CDR1 is MNHEY and CDR2 is SVGAGI. The CDR3 sequence: CASSYAVRNNSPLHF. For the CDR3, the DNA is TGTGCCAGCAGTTACGCGGTCAGAAATAATTCACCCCTCCACTTT.

The chain uses TRBV5-1 and TRBJ1-1; weak D call: TRBD1 (5 bases). The V and J ends lost 1 base and 7 bases respectively, with 11 bases between them. Germline V gives CDR1 SGHRS, CDR2 YFSETQ. This CDR3 contains 13 residues. The CDR3 nucleotides read TGCGCCAGCAGCTTGTTTCAGGGTAATGAAGCTTTCTTT. Its translation: CASSLFQGNEAFF.

This clone appeared a single time. The gene calls are TRBV5-4 and TRBJ1-1; tentatively, D is TRBD1 (6 bases). The CDR3 length is 15 residues. The germline V gene encodes CDR1 SGHNT and CDR2 YYREEE (reference sequence). Trimming pared 4 bases from V and 1 base from J, leaving 14 bases between. CDR3 nucleotide sequence: TGTGCCAGCAGCCCATCGAGGGGGACGAACACTGAAGCTTTCTTT. Amino acids: CASSPSRGTNTEAFF. The variable domain in full, completed from reference TRBV5-4 and TRBJ1-1, reads ETGVTQSPTHLIKTRGQQVTLRCSSQSGHNTVSWYQQALGQGPQFIFQYYREEENGRGNFPPRFSGLQFPNYSSELNVNALELDDSALYLCASSPSRGTNTEAFFGQGTRLTVV.

In its sample, this clone was seen once. The chain has TRBV6-5 and TRBJ2-1; tentative D call: TRBD1 (5 bases). V was trimmed by 2 bases and J by 9 bases, leaving 11 bases between them. Germline CDR1 MNHEY, CDR2 SVGAGI. The CDR3 has 13 residues. CDR3 DNA sequence: TGTGCCAGCAGTTACGTCAGGGAAGGTGAGCAGTTCTTC. It specifies CASSYVREGEQFF.

A single count supports this clone. The V and J genes are TRBV15 and TRBJ2-6, with 7 bases fitting TRBD1. V dropped 4 bases and J dropped 2; count of bases not matched to a gene: 5. Germline-derived CDR1 and CDR2 are LNHNV and YYDKDF (reference sequence). The CDR3 is made up of 16 amino acids. The CDR3 sequence is CATSTHGTAGANVLTF. CDR3 nucleotide sequence: TGTGCCACCAGCACGCACGGGACAGCTGGGGCCAACGTCCTGACTTTC.

This chain connects TRBV7-2 to TRBJ2-1; 14 positions match TRBD2. The germline CDR1 and CDR2 sequences are SGHTA and FQGNSA. Trimming at V came to 3 bases and at J to 13 bases, leaving 11 bases not matched to a gene. The CDR3 has 16 residues. The CDR3 sequence is CASSLGTSGGAHGQFF. The CDR3 nucleotides read TGTGCCAGCAGCTTGGGGACTAGCGGGGGAGCTCATGGACAGTTCTTC.

The chain has TRBV6-5 and TRBJ2-2; a weak D match, TRBD2 (6 bases). Germline V gene data show CDR1 as MNHEY and CDR2 as SVGAGI. This CDR3 spans 13 amino acids. Trimming took 4 bases from V and 6 from J, leaving 9 bases between them. Here the CDR3 DNA reads TGTGCCAGCAGTTCTCCGGGGGCCGGGGAGCTGTTTTTT. It yields the protein CASSSPGAGELFF.

The V gene is TRBV5-6, the J gene TRBJ1-1; no clear D gene. CDR3 length: 11 amino acids. The V end lost 4 bases, the J end lost 8 bases, and 9 bases lay between the germline ends. CDR1 and CDR2 (germline): SGHDT, YYEEEE. As DNA, the CDR3 is TGTGCCAGCAGCCGCGAGAGGGAAGCTTTCTTT. Its protein is CASSREREAFF.

The chain recombines TRBV10-3 with TRBJ1-1; no definite D call. This CDR3 is built from 18 residues. Trimming took off 0 bases at V and 3 bases at J, with 20 bases between the two ends. CDR1 and CDR2 from the germline V gene are ENHRY and SYGVKD. The CDR3 bases are TGTGCCATCAGTGAGTCGAGGCAGATGAACCCCTGGGACACTGAAGCTTTCTTT. This codes for CAISESRQMNPWDTEAFF.

J is TRBJ2-3 and V is TRBV5-1; 8 positions match TRBD1. Germline CDR1 and CDR2: SGHRS and YFSETQ. The trim removed 4 bases at V and 9 bases at J, leaving 7 bases unmatched. CDR3 length: 13 residues. CDR3 protein: CASSQGQAWTQYF. In nucleotides, the CDR3 is TGCGCCAGCAGCCAGGGACAGGCGTGGACGCAGTATTTT.

The chain recombines TRBV27 with TRBJ1-1; D may be TRBD1 (5 bases). The germline gives CDR1 MNHEY, CDR2 SMNVEV (reference sequence). This CDR3 region has 16 residues. V dropped 5 bases and J dropped 1 base, with 17 bases sitting between them. The CDR3 DNA reads as TGTGCCAGCAGTACCCGACCTGGGACTGGGAACACTGAAGCTTTCTTT. Its protein is CASSTRPGTGNTEAFF.

The chain employs TRBV20-1 and TRBJ1-1, with D unresolved. The V end was cut by 5 bases, the J end by 2 bases, with 6 bases between. CDR3 length: 11 residues. Germline V CDR1 and CDR2: DFQATT, SNEGSKA (reference sequence). This CDR3 reads CSAVGNTEAFF. The DNA of the CDR3 is TGCAGTGCTGTCGGTAACACTGAAGCTTTCTTT.

This rearrangement joins TRBV2 to TRBJ2-5; weak D call: TRBD2 (6 bases). The V gene lost 5 bases and the J gene lost 5 bases, with 9 bases spanning the gap. CDR1 is SNHLY, CDR2 FYNNEI, per germline. The CDR3 runs 12 residues. The CDR3 spells CASSRGRETQYF. In DNA, the CDR3 is TGTGCCAGCAGTCGGGGGAGGGAGACCCAGTACTTC.

This clone appeared a single time. J is TRBJ1-2 and V is TRBV6-5, with 8 positions matching TRBD1. The germline CDR1 and CDR2 sequences are MNHEY and SVGAGI. The CDR3 covers 12 residues. After removal of 5 bases from V and 10 bases from J, the junction contained 6 bases not matched to a gene. This chain's CDR3 is CASSRTGRVYTF. CDR3 nucleotides: TGTGCCAGCAGTAGGACAGGGCGGGTCTACACCTTC.

CDR3 nucleotide sequence: TGTGCCACCATATCCCCGGGAAAATCTAGCACAGATACGCAGTATTTT. Translation gives CATISPGKSSTDTQYF. The chain links TRBV24-1 to TRBJ2-3, with D tentatively TRBD2 (5 bases). The V gene's germline CDR1 is KGHDR and CDR2 SFDVKD. CDR3 length: 16 amino acids. The V and J ends lost 8 bases and 0 bases respectively, with 17 bases between them.

J is TRBJ1-5 and V is TRBV10-3; 7 bases align to TRBD1. The CDR3 consists of 13 residues. V was pared by 7 bases and J by 6 bases, with 6 bases of the junction left unmatched. CDR1 and CDR2 from the germline V gene are ENHRY and SYGVKD. The CDR3 sequence is CAIMAGGGQPQHF. CDR3 nucleotides: TGTGCCATCATGGCAGGGGGAGGTCAGCCCCAGCATTTT.

The rearrangement joins TRBV18 to TRBJ2-7, with 7 bases lining up with TRBD1. The V gene end was trimmed by 6 bases and the J gene end by 2 bases; junction bases not matched to a gene: 4. Germline V gives CDR1 KGHSH, CDR2 LQKENI. The CDR3 has 13 amino acids. CDR3 in amino acids: CASSEDRTYEQYF. CDR3 sequence (DNA): TGTGCCAGCTCTGAGGACAGGACCTACGAGCAGTACTTC.

The rearrangement joins TRBV7-2 to TRBJ2-1; TRBD2 might be the D (6 bases). Trimming removed 1 base at V and 4 bases at J, with 11 bases between. Germline CDR1 and CDR2: SGHTA and FQGNSA. The CDR3 sequence is 15 residues long. Here the CDR3 reads CASSLVGGLYNEQFF. As DNA, the CDR3 is TGTGCCAGCAGCTTAGTGGGAGGACTTTACAATGAGCAGTTCTTC.

This chain joins TRBV11-2 and TRBJ2-1; TRBD2 aligns across 12 bases. CDR1 and CDR2 from the germline V gene are SGHAT and FQNNGV. The junction had 0 bases not matched to a gene; V was cut back by 3 bases and J by 0 bases. The CDR3 consists of 16 residues. CDR3 in amino acids: CASSLTSGSSYNEQFF. CDR3 in DNA: TGTGCCAGCAGCTTGACTAGCGGGAGCTCCTACAATGAGCAGTTCTTC. Together with reference TRBV11-2 and TRBJ2-1, the CDR3 gives the full variable domain: EAGVAQSPRYKIIEKRQSVAFWCNPISGHATLYWYQQILGQGPKLLIQFQNNGVVDDSQLPKDRFSAERLKGVDSTLKIQPAKLEDSAVYLCASSLTSGSSYNEQFFGPGTRLTVL.